This entry features one T cell receptor beta chain sequence. Its antigen remains unidentified. Reverse transcription used roughly 0.45 to 1 ug RNA and random hexamers. Multiplex PCR with immunoSEQ amplified the TCR beta CDR3 across 54 Vbeta and 13 Jbeta. MiXCR was run by TCRdb on the immunoSEQ multiplex PCR reads, yielding one entry per CDR3 protein. The sample shows some 100,000 distinct CDR3 sequences, 85% to 95% of them seen only once. Patients with stable or active relapsing-remitting disease, all of them treatment-naive, made up the multiple sclerosis controls. V lost 4 bases and J lost 4, with 8 bases in between. The CDR3 consists of 13 residues. The entry originates in a study of CD8 T cells in Susac syndrome. Study conclusions and caveats: The authors acknowledged that their TCR sequencing and HLA analysis involved a relatively small number of individuals.

Sequencing was performed on CD4+ T cells from PBMCs. The V and J genes are TRBV12-3 or TRBV12-4 and TRBJ1-5; no firm D call. The source is a human donor with multiple sclerosis. The CDR3 spells CASSSSANQPQHF. The CDR3 DNA is TGTGCCAGCAGTTCCTCGGCTAATCAGCCCCAGCATTTT.